The 14 T cell receptor beta chains presented below share a single source sample, sequenced in a study of T-cell memory formation after mild COVID-19. Each CDR3 protein gets one entry after TCRdb re-called the 5' RACE reads with MiXCR. The repertoire has roughly 240,000 distinct CDR3 sequences, roughly 14% of them found once; the top ten carry 2% to 2.5%. The specimen was PBMCs or a T cell subset sorted from them (not recorded which). These receptors all stem from an adult woman who had mild COVID-19 (a few samples of this study predate the infection). Cell type and time point are not known.

This clonotype was found a few times. The CDR3 region is CATSEPGETEAFF. CDR3 nucleotides: TGTGCCACCAGTGAACCGGGGGAGACTGAAGCTTTCTTT. The V and J genes are TRBV24-1 and TRBJ1-1; weak D call: TRBD1 (5 bases). Per the germline V gene, CDR1 is KGHDR and CDR2 is SFDVKD. The CDR3 covers 13 residues. V lost 4 bases and J lost 5, with 10 bases in between.

A few counts support this clonotype. This chain connects TRBV4-2 to TRBJ2-1; 9 bases align to TRBD2. V was clipped by 4 bases and J by 5 bases; unmatched bases: 3. Germline CDR1 LGHNA, CDR2 YNFKEQ. The CDR3 is 14 amino acids. CDR3 in amino acids: CASSPRTSDNEQFF. The CDR3 nucleotides are TGTGCCAGCAGCCCGCGGACTAGCGACAATGAGCAGTTCTTC.

The chain uses TRBV6-2 or TRBV6-3 and TRBJ2-1; 10 bases align to TRBD2. In germline, CDR1 is MNHEY, CDR2 SVGEGT. The CDR3 spans 15 residues. Unmatched junction bases numbered 9, after V lost 6 bases and J lost 7 bases. The CDR3, as DNA: TGTGCCAGCAGGAGGCCTAGCGGGGGACCAAATGAGCAGTTCTTC. It encodes CASRRPSGGPNEQFF.

The chain couples TRBV5-1 to TRBJ1-4, with D perhaps TRBD1 (6 bases). CDR3 length equals 14 residues. Trimming took off 3 bases at V and 8 bases at J, with 14 bases between the two ends. Germline-derived CDR1 and CDR2 are SGHRS and YFSETQ. The CDR3 sequence is CASSSGRGLEKLFF. The CDR3 DNA sequence: TGCGCCAGCAGCTCCGGCAGGGGATTGGAAAAACTGTTTTTT.

Note on this clonotype: Given a much more abundant clone one base away, this may be a read error. The chain uses TRBV25-1 and TRBJ2-5; 11 positions match TRBD2. This CDR3 region has 16 residues. Germline assignment: CDR1 MGHDK and CDR2 SYGVNS. CDR3 sequence reads: CARSESGTSGQETQYF. The CDR3 DNA follows: TGTGCCAGAAGTGAATCCGGGACTAGCGGCCAAGAGACCCAGTACTTC.

The V gene is TRBV30, the J gene TRBJ1-3; D is undetermined. Germline values: CDR1 GTSNPN, CDR2 SVGIG (reference sequence). This CDR3 has 13 residues. Trimming left V 5 bases short and J 0 bases short, with 8 bases between. The CDR3 is CAWDGLSGNTIYF. The CDR3, as DNA: TGTGCCTGGGACGGGCTCTCTGGAAACACCATATATTTT.

This clonotype was found many times. J is TRBJ1-1 and V is TRBV5-1; D is unclear. The V and J ends lost 1 base and 5 bases respectively, with 12 bases between them. Per the germline V gene, CDR1 is SGHRS and CDR2 is YFSETQ. CDR3 length equals 14 residues. The CDR3 DNA follows: TGCGCCAGCAGCTTGCCTTCACATGGAACTGAAGCTTTCTTT. This gives the protein CASSLPSHGTEAFF.

The chain has TRBV9 and TRBJ1-2; 11 bases fit TRBD1. Trimming took 4 bases from V and 0 from J; bases not matched to a gene: 11. The germline V gene encodes CDR1 SGDLS and CDR2 YYNGEE. This CDR3 region has 18 residues. CDR3 sequence: CASSPRLGQGAANYGYTF. Here the CDR3 DNA reads TGTGCCAGCAGCCCCCGATTAGGACAGGGGGCAGCTAACTATGGCTACACCTTC.

This clonotype has a handful of counts. The chain joins TRBV7-2 to TRBJ2-3; perhaps TRBD2 as D (6 bases). V lost 9 bases and J 5 bases, leaving 18 bases between the germline ends. Germline assignment: CDR1 SGHTA and CDR2 FQGNSA. The length of the CDR3 is 14 residues. CDR3 DNA sequence: TGTGCCAGGACGTGCGGGATCGGAGGAGATACGCAGTATTTT. Its protein product is CARTCGIGGDTQYF. Based on the CDR3 plus reference TRBV7-2 and TRBJ2-3, the full variable domain is GAGVSQSPSNKVTEKGKDVELRCDPISGHTALYWYRQSLGQGLEFLIYFQGNSAPDKSGLPSDRFSAERTGGSVSTLTIQRTQQEDSAVYLCARTCGIGGDTQYFGPGTRLTVL.

In its sample, this clonotype was seen a few times. The V gene is TRBV10-3, the J gene TRBJ2-1, with TRBD1 as a possible D gene (6 bases). The CDR3 covers 12 residues. V dropped 4 bases and J dropped 7 bases, with 8 bases sitting between them. From germline, CDR1 is ENHRY and CDR2 SYGVKD. The CDR3 nucleotides are TGTGCCATCAGTGCCCAGGGGAATGAGCAGTTCTTC. It codes for CAISAQGNEQFF.

This chain connects TRBV4-1 to TRBJ2-1, with D perhaps being TRBD1 or TRBD2 (6 bases each). The CDR3 totals 19 residues. Germline loops: CDR1 MGHRA, CDR2 YSYEKL. The germline V and J ends were trimmed by 0 bases and 7 bases, with 25 bases remaining between them. CDR3 loop: CASSQERLARPRGTNEQFF. The CDR3, as DNA: TGCGCCAGCAGCCAAGAACGGCTAGCGAGACCCAGGGGCACTAATGAGCAGTTCTTC.

This clonotype occurred once. This chain joins TRBV29-1 and TRBJ1-2; tentatively, D is TRBD1 (5 bases). This CDR3 has 14 residues. In germline, CDR1 is SQVTM, CDR2 ANQGSEA. Trimming cost V 1 base and J 4 bases, with 13 bases left between them. DNA of the CDR3: TGCAGCGTTGAAGGACAGTTAAACCGCTATGGCTACACCTTC. Protein: CSVEGQLNRYGYTF.

This clonotype was counted between two and nine times. The chain is built from TRBV12-3 or TRBV12-4 and TRBJ1-1; unclear D gene. Trimming removed 3 bases from V and 3 bases from J, with 11 bases in between. The CDR3 contains 14 residues. The CDR3 DNA follows: TGTGCCAGCAGTTTTGGAGGGTTTGACACTGAAGCTTTCTTT. Translating it yields CASSFGGFDTEAFF.

In this sample, this clonotype turned up a few times. At one end, the junction sequence differs from germline, possibly due to a read error. The chain is built from TRBV7-2 and TRBJ2-7; a weak D match, TRBD1 (6 bases). The germline CDR1 and CDR2 sequences are SGHTA and FQGNSA. The CDR3 covers 14 residues. The CDR3 spells CATSLGTLSYEQYF. In nucleotides, the CDR3 is TGTGCCACCAGCTTAGGGACATTATCCTACGAGCAGTACTTC.